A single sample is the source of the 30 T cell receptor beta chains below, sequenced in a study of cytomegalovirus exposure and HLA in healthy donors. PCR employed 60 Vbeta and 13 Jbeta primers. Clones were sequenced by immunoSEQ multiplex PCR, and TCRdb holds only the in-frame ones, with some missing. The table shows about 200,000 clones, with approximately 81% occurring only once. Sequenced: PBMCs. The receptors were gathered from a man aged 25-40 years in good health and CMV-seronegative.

In nucleotides, the CDR3 is TGTGCCAGCAGCTTGCAAGGAGAGGGTCAGCCCCAGCATTTT. Translating it yields CASSLQGEGQPQHF. The rearrangement joins TRBV7-9 to TRBJ1-5; D not resolved. This CDR3 comprises 14 residues. V was trimmed by 3 bases and J by 6 bases, leaving 12 bases between them. CDR1 and CDR2 from the germline V gene are SEHNR and FQNEAQ (reference sequence).

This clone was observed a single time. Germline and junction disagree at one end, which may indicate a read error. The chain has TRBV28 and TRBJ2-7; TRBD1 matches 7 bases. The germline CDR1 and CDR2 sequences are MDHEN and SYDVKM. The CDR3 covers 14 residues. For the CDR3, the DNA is TGTGCCAGCAGTTTATCCCGGACAGGAGAACCCGATAACTTC. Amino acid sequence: CASSLSRTGEPDNF. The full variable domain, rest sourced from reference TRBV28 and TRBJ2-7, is DVKVTQSSRYLVKRTGEKVFLECVQDMDHENMFWYRQDPGLGLRLIYFSYDVKMKEKGDIPEGYSVSREKKERFSLILESASTNQTSMYLCASSLSRTGEPDNFGPGTRLTVT.

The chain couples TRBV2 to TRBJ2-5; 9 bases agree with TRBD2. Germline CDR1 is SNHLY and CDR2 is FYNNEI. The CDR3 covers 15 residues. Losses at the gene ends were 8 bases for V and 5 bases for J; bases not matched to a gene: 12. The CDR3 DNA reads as TGTGCCAGCCGAGTGGGCGGGGGGGCGGCGGAGACCCAGTACTTC. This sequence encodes CASRVGGGAAETQYF.

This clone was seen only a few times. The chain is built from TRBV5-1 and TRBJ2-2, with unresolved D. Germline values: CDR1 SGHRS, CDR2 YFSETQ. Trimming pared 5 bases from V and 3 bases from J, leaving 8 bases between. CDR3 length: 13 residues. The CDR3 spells CASSYPDTGELFF. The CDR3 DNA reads TGCGCCAGCAGTTACCCGGACACCGGGGAGCTGTTTTTT.

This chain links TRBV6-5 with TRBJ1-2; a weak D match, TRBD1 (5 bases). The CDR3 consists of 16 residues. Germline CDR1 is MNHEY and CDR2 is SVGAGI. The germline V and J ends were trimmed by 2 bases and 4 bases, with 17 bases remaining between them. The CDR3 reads CASSYGDQGIGYGYTF. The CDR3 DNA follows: TGTGCCAGCAGTTACGGGGATCAGGGAATAGGCTATGGCTACACCTTC.

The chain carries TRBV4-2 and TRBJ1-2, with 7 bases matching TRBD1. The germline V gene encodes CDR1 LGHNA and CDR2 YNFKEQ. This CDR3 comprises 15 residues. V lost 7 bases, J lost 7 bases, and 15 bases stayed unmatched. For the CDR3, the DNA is TGTGCCAGCACCACCCAGCCGGCGACAGGGAGTGGCTACACCTTC. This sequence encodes CASTTQPATGSGYTF.

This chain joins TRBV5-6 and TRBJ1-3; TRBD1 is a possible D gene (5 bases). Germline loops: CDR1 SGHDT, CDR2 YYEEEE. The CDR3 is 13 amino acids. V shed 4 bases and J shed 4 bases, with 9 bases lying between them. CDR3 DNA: TGTGCCAGCAGCCCGGGGGTCGGAAACACCATATATTTT. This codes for CASSPGVGNTIYF.

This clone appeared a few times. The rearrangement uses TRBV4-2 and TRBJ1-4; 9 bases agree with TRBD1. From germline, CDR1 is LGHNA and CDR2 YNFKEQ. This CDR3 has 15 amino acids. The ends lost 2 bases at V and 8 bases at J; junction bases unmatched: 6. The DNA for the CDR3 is TGTGCCAGCAGCCAAACCGGGACAGGGAACGAAAAACTGTTTTTT. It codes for CASSQTGTGNEKLFF.

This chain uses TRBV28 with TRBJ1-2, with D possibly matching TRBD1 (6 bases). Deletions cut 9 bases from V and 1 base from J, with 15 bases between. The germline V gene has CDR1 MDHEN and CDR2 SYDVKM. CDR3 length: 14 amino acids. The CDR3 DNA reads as TGTGCCAGTATTGGGACACCCCGTAACTATGGCTACACCTTC. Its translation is CASIGTPRNYGYTF.

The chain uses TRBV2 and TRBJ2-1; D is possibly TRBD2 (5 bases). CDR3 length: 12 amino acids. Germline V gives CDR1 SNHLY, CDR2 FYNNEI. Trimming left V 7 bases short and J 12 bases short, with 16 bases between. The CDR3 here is CASMISGFRQFF. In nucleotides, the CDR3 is TGTGCCAGCATGATATCGGGATTTAGGCAGTTCTTC.

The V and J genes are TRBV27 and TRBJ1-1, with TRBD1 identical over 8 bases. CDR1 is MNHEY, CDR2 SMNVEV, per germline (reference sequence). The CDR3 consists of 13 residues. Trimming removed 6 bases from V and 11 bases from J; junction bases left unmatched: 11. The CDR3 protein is CASRGGAGGQAFF. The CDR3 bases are TGTGCCAGCAGGGGGGGGGCAGGGGGCCAGGCTTTCTTT.

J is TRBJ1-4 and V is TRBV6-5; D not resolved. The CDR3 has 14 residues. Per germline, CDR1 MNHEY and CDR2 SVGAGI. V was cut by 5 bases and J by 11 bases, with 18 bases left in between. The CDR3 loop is CASSELGGWAKLFF. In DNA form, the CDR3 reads TGTGCCAGCAGTGAATTGGGAGGCTGGGCCAAACTGTTTTTT.

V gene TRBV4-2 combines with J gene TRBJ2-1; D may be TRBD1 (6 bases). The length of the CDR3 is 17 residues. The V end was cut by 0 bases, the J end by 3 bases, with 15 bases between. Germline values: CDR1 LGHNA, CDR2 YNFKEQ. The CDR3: CASSQDHLRGGYNEQFF. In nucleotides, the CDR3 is TGTGCCAGCAGCCAAGATCATCTCAGGGGCGGCTACAATGAGCAGTTCTTC.

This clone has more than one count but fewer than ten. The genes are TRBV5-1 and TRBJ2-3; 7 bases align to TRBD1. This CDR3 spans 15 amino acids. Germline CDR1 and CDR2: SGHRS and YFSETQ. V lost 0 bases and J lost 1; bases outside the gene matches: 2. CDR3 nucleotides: TGCGCCAGCAGCTTGGAAGGACAGGGCACAGATACGCAGTATTTT. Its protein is CASSLEGQGTDTQYF. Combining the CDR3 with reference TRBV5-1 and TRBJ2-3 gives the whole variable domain KAGVTQTPRYLIKTRGQQVTLSCSPISGHRSVSWYQQTPGQGLQFLFEYFSETQRNKGNFPGRFSGRQFSNSRSEMNVSTLELGDSALYLCASSLEGQGTDTQYFGPGTRLTVL.

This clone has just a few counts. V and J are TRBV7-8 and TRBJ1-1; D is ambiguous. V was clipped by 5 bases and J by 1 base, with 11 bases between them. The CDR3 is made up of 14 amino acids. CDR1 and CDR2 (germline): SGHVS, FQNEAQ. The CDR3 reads CASSLGAANTEAFF. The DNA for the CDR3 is TGTGCCAGCAGCCTGGGAGCTGCGAACACTGAAGCTTTCTTT.

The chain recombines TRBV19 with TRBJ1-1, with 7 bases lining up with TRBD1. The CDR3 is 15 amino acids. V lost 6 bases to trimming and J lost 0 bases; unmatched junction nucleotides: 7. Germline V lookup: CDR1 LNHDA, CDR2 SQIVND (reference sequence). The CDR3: CASRKGAIMNTEAFF. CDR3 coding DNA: TGTGCCAGTAGAAAGGGGGCTATAATGAACACTGAAGCTTTCTTT.

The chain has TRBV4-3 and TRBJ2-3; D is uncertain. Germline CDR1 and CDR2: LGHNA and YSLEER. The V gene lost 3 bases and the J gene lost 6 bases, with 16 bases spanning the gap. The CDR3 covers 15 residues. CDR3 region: CASSQKIASADTQYF. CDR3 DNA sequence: TGCGCCAGCAGCCAGAAGATAGCAAGTGCCGATACGCAGTATTTT.

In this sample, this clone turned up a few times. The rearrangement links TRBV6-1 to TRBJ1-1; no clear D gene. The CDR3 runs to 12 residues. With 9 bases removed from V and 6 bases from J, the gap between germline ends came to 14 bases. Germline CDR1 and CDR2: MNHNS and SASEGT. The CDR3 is CASIELQAEAFF. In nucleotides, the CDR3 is TGTGCCAGTATTGAACTGCAGGCTGAAGCTTTCTTT.

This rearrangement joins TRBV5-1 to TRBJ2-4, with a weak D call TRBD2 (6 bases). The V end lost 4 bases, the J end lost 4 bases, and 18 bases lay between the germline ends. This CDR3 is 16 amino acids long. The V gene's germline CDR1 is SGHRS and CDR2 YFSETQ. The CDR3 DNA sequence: TGCGCCAGCAGCACGGGACTTACTACGGAGAAAAACATTCAGTACTTC. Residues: CASSTGLTTEKNIQYF.

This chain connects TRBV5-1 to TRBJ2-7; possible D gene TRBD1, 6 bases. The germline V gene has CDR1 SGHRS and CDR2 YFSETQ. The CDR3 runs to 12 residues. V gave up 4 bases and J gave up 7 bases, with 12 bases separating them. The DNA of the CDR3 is TGCGCCAGCAGCCCCGGACAGTGGGAGCAGTACTTC. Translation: CASSPGQWEQYF.

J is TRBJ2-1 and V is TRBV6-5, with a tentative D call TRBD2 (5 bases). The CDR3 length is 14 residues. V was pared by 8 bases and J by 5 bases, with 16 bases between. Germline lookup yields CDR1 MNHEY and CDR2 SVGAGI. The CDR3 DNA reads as TGTGCCAGCGGCAGTGAGGGCGCAGACAATGAGCAGTTCTTC. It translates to CASGSEGADNEQFF.

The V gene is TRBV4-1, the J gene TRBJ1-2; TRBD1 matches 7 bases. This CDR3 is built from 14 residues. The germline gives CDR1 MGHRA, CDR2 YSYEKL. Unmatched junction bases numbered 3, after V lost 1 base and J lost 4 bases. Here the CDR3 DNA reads TGCGCCAGCAGCCAAGTACCAGGGGGCTATGGCTACACCTTC. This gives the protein CASSQVPGGYGYTF.

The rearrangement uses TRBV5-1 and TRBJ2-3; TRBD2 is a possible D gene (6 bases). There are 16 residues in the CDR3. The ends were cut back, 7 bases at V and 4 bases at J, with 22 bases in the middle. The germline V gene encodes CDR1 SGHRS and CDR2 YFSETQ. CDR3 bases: TGCGCCAGCGACCTTAGGGAGCGGAGGGTTCCAGATACGCAGTATTTT. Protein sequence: CASDLRERRVPDTQYF.

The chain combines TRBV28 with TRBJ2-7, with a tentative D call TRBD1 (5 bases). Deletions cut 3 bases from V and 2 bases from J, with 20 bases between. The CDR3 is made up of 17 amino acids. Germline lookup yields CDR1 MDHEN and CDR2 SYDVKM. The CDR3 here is CASSFAQGISPPYEQYF. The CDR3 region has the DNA TGTGCCAGCAGTTTCGCGCAGGGTATCTCCCCCCCCTACGAGCAGTACTTC.

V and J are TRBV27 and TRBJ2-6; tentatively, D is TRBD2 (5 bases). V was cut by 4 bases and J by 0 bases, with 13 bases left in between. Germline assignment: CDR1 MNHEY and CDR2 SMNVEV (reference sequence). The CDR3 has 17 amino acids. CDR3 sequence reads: CASSSPGSSSGANVLTF. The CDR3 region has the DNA TGTGCCAGCAGTTCCCCGGGGAGCAGCTCTGGGGCCAACGTCCTGACTTTC.

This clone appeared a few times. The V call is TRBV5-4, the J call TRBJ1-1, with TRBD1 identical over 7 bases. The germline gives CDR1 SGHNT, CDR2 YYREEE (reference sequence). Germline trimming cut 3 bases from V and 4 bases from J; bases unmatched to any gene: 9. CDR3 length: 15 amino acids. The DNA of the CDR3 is TGTGCCAGCAGCTCCCGGACAGGTCGGACCACTGAAGCTTTCTTT. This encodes CASSSRTGRTTEAFF.

CDR3 amino acids: CASSLVAGTSGGETQYF. As DNA, the CDR3 is TGCGCCAGCAGCTTGGTAGCAGGGACTAGCGGGGGAGAGACCCAGTACTTC. The chain recombines TRBV5-1 with TRBJ2-5; TRBD2 agrees at 14 bases. Trimming took 0 bases from V and 4 from J; bases not matched to a gene: 5. CDR3 size: 17 residues. Germline assignment: CDR1 SGHRS and CDR2 YFSETQ.

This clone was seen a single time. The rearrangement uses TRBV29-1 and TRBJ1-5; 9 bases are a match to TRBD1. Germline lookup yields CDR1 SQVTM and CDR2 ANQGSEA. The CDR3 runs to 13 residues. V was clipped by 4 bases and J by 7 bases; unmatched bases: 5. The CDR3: CSVGDREGQPQHF. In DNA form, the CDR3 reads TGCAGCGTTGGGGACAGGGAGGGCCAGCCCCAGCATTTT.

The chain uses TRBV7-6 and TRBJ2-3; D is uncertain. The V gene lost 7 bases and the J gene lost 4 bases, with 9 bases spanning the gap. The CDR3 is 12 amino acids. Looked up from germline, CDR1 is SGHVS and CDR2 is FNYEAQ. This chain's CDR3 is CASNSSPDTQYF. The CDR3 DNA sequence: TGTGCCAGCAACTCATCCCCAGATACGCAGTATTTT.

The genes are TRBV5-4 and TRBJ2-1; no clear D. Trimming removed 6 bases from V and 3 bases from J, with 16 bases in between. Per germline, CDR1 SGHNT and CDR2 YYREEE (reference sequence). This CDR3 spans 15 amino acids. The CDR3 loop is CASTATIRNYNEQFF. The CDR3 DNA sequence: TGTGCCAGCACCGCAACAATAAGAAACTACAATGAGCAGTTCTTC.